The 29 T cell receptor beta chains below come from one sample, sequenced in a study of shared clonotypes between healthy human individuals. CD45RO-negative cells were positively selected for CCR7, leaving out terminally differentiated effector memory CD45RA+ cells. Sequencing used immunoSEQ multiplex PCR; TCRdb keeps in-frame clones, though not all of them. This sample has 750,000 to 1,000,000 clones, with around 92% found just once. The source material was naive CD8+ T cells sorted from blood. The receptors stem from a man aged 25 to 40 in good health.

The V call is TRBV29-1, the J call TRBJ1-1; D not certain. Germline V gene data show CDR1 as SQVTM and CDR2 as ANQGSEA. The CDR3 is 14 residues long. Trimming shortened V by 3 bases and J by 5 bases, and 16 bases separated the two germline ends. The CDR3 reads CSVDGGSGWTEAFF. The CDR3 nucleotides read TGCAGCGTTGATGGTGGCTCGGGGTGGACTGAAGCTTTCTTT.

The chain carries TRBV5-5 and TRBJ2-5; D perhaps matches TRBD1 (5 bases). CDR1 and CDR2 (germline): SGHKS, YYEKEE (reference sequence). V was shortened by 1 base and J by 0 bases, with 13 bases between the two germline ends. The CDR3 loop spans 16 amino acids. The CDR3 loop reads CASSLSQGLDQETQYF. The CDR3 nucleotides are TGTGCCAGCAGCTTGTCGCAGGGTTTGGACCAAGAGACCCAGTACTTC. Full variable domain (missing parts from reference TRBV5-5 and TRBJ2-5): DAGVTQSPTHLIKTRGQQVTLRCSPISGHKSVSWYQQVLGQGPQFIFQYYEKEERGRGNFPDRFSARQFPNYSSELNVNALLLGDSALYLCASSLSQGLDQETQYFGPGTRLLVL.

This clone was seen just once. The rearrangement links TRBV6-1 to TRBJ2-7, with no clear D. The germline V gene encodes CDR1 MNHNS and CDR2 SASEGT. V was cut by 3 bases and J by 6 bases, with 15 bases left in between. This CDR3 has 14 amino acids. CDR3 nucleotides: TGTGCCAGCAGTGATCAGATATCACGCTCCGAGCAGTACTTC. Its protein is CASSDQISRSEQYF.

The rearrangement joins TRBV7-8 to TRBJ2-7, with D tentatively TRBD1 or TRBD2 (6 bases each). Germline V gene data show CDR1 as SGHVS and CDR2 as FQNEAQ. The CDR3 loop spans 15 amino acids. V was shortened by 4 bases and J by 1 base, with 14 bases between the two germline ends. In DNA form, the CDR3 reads TGTGCCAGCAGCTCGGGGGTGGGGGCTTCCTACGAGCAGTACTTC. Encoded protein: CASSSGVGASYEQYF.

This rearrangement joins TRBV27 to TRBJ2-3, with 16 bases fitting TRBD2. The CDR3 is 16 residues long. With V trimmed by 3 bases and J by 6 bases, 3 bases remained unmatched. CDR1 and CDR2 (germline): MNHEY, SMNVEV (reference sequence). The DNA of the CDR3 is TGTGCCAGCAGTTTGGGACTAGCGGGAGGGTGGGATACGCAGTATTTT. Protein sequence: CASSLGLAGGWDTQYF.

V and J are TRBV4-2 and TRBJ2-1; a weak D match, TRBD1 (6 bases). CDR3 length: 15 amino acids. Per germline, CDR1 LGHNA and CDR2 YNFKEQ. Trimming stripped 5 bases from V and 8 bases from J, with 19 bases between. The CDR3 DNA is TGTGCCAGCAGCTCCCGGGACAACGGGGTCGATGAGCAGTTCTTC. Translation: CASSSRDNGVDEQFF.

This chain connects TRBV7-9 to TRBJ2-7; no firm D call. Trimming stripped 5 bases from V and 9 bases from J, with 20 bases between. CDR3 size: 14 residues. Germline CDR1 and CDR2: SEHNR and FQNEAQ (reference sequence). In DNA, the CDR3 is TGTGCCAGCAGCCGTCCAGCCACGGCGTCACGGCAGTACTTC. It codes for CASSRPATASRQYF.

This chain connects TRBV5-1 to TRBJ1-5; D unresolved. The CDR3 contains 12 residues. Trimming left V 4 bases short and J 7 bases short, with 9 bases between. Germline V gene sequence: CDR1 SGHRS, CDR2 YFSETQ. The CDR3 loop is CASSPDGQPQHF. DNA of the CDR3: TGCGCCAGCAGCCCCGACGGGCAGCCCCAGCATTTT.

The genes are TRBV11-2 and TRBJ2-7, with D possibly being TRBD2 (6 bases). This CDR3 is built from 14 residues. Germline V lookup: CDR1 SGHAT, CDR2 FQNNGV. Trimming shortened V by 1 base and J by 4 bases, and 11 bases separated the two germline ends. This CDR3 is CASSLGGGQYEQYF. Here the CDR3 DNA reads TGTGCCAGCAGCTTAGGTGGAGGGCAGTACGAGCAGTACTTC. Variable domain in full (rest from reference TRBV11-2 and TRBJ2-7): EAGVAQSPRYKIIEKRQSVAFWCNPISGHATLYWYQQILGQGPKLLIQFQNNGVVDDSQLPKDRFSAERLKGVDSTLKIQPAKLEDSAVYLCASSLGGGQYEQYFGPGTRLTVT.

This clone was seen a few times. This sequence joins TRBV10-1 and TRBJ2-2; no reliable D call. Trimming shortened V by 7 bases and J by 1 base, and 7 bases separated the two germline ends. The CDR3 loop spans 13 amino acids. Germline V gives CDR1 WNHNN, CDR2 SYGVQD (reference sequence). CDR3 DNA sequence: TGCGCCAGCACGGGCGGGAACACCGGGGAGCTGTTTTTT. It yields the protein CASTGGNTGELFF.

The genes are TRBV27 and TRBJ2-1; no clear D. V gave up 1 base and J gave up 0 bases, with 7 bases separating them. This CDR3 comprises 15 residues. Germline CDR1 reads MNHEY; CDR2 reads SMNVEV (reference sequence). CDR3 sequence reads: CASSLLGSSYNEQFF. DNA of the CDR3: TGTGCCAGCAGTTTATTGGGCAGCTCCTACAATGAGCAGTTCTTC.

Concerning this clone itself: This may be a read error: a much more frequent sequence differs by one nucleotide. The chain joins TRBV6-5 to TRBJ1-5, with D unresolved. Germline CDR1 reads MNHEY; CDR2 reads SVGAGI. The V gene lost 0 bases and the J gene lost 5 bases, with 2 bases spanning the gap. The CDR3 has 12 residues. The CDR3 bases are TGTGCCAGCAGTTACTCGGATCAGCCCCAGCATTTT. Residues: CASSYSDQPQHF.

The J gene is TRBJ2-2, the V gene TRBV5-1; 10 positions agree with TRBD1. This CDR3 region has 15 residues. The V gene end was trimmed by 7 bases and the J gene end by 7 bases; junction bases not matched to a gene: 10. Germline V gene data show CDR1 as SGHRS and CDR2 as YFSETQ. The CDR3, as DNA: TGCGCCAGCTGCGAGGGGACAGGGGTGAGCGGGGAGCTGTTTTTT. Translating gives CASCEGTGVSGELFF.

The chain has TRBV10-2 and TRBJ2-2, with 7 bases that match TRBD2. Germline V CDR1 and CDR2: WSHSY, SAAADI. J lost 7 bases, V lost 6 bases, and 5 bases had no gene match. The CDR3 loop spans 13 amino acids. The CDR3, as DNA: TGCGCCAGCAGCGGACTAGTCGTCGGGGAGCTGTTTTTT. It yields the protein CASSGLVVGELFF.

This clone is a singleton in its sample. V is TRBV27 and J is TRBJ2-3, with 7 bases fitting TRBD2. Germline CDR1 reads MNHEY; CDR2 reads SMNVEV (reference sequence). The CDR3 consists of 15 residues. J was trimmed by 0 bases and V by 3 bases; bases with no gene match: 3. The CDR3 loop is CASSFSSGSTDTQYF. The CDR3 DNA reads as TGTGCCAGCAGTTTCTCTAGCGGAAGCACAGATACGCAGTATTTT.

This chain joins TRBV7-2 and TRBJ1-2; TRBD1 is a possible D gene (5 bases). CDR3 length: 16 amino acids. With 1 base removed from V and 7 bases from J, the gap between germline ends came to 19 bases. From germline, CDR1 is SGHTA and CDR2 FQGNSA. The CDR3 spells CASSLDPGQQAGGYTF. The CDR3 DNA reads TGTGCCAGCAGCTTAGATCCGGGGCAGCAGGCAGGTGGCTACACCTTC.

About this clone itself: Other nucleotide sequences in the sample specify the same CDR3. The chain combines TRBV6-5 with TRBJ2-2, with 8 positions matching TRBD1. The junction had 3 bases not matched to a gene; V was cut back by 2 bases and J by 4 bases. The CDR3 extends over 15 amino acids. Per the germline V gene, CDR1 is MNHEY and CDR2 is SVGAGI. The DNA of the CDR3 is TGTGCCAGCAGTTACGGAACAGGGGGCACCGGGGAGCTGTTTTTT. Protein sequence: CASSYGTGGTGELFF.

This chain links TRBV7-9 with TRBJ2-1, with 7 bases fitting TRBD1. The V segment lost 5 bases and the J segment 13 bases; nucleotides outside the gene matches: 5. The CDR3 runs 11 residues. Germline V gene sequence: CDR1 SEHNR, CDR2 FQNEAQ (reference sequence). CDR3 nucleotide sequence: TGTGCCAGCAGCGTAGACAGGGAACAGTTCTTC. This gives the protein CASSVDREQFF.

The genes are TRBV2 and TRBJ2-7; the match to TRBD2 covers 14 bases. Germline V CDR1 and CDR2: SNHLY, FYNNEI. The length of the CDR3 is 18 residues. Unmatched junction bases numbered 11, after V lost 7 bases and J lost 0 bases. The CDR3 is CASTQMGTSGRGSYEQYF. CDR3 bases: TGTGCCAGCACTCAAATGGGGACTAGCGGGAGAGGCTCCTACGAGCAGTACTTC. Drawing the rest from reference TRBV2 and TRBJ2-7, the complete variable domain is EPEVTQTPSHQVTQMGQEVILRCVPISNHLYFYWYRQILGQKVEFLVSFYNNEISEKSEIFDDQFSVERPDGSNFTLKIRSTKLEDSAMYFCASTQMGTSGRGSYEQYFGPGTRLTVT.

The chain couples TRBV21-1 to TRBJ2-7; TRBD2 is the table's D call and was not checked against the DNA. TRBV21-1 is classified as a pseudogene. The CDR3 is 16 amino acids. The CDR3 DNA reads TGTGCCAGCAGCAGACCGGCTAGCGGGAGGACCTACGAGCAGTACTTC. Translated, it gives CASSRPASGRTYEQYF.

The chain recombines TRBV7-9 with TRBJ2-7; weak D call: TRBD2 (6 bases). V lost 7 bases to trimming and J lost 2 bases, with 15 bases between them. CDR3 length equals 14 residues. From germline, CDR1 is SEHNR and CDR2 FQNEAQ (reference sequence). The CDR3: CASTRSGETYEQYF. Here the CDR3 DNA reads TGTGCCAGCACCCGTTCGGGAGAAACCTACGAGCAGTACTTC.

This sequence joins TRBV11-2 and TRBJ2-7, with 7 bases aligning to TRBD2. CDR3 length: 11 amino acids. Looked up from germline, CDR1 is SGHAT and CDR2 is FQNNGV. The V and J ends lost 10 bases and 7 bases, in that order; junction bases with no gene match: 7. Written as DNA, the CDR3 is TGTGCCACCCTGGGGGGGGTAGAGCAGTACTTC. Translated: CATLGGVEQYF.

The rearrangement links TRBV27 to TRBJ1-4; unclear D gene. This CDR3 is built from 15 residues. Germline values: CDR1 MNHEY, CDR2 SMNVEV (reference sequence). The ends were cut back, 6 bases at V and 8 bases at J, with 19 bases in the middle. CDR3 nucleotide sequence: TGTGCCAGCAGCCCACGCGGAAGGCCGGGCGAAAAACTGTTTTTT. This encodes CASSPRGRPGEKLFF.

The CDR3: CSVEDRRPTGGGAGYTF. CDR3 in DNA: TGCAGCGTTGAAGATCGTCGGCCGACAGGGGGCGGTGCTGGCTACACCTTC. J is TRBJ1-2 and V is TRBV29-1; the match to TRBD1 covers 10 bases. V lost 0 bases and J lost 7; bases outside the gene matches: 14. Germline V gene sequence: CDR1 SQVTM, CDR2 ANQGSEA. The CDR3 has 17 residues.

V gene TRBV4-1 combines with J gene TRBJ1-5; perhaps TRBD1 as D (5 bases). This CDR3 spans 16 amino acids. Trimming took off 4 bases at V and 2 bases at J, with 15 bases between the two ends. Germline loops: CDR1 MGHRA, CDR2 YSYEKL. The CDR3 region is CASSPRGGVGNQPQHF. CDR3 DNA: TGCGCCAGCAGCCCGAGGGGAGGGGTCGGCAATCAGCCCCAGCATTTT.

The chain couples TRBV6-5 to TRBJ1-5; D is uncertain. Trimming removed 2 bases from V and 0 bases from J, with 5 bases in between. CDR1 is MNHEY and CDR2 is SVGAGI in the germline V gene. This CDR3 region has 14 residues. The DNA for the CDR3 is TGTGCCAGCAGTTACGGTCATAGCAATCAGCCCCAGCATTTT. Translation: CASSYGHSNQPQHF.

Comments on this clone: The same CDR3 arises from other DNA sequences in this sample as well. In nucleotides, the CDR3 is TGTGCCAGCAGTGGAGAAAAACTGTTTTTT. Its translation is CASSGEKLFF. This chain joins TRBV2 and TRBJ1-4; no firm D call. V lost 4 bases to trimming and J lost 8 bases, with 2 bases between them. This CDR3 has 10 residues. Per the germline V gene, CDR1 is SNHLY and CDR2 is FYNNEI.

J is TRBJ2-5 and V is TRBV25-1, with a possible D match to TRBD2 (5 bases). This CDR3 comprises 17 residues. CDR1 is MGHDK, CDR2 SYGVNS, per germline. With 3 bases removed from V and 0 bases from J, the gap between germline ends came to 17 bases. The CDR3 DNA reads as TGTGCCAGCAGTGATTCGGAGCGAGGGCCTTACCAAGAGACCCAGTACTTC. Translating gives CASSDSERGPYQETQYF.

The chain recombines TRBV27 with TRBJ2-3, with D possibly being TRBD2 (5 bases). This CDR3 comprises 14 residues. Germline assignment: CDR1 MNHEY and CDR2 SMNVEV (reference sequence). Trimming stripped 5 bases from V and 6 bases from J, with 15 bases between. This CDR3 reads CASSPSLVVDTQYF. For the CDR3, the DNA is TGTGCCAGCAGTCCTTCACTAGTTGTTGATACGCAGTATTTT.